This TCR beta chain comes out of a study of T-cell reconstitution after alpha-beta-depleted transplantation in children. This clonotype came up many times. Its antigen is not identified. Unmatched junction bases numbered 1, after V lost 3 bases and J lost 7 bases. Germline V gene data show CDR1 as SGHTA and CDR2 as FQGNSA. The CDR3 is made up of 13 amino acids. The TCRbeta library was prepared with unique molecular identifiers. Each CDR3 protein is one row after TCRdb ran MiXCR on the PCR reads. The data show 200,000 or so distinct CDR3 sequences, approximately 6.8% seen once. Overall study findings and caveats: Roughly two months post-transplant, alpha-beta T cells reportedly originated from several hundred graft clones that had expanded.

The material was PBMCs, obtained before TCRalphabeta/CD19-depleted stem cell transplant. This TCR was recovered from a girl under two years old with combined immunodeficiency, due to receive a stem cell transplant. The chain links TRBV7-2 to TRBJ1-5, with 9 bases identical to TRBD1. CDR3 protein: CASSFDRGQPQHF. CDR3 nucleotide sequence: TGTGCCAGCAGCTTCGACAGGGGGCAGCCCCAGCATTTT.